This T cell receptor beta chain was found in a study of EBV T-cell therapy then PD-1 blockade in nasopharyngeal carcinoma. Treatment in this sample: AdE1-LMPpoly-expanded autologous EBV-specific T-cell therapy followed by anti-PD-1 nivolumab. V lost 7 bases to trimming and J lost 7 bases; unmatched junction nucleotides: 11. The CDR3 loop spans 15 amino acids. Germline CDR1 is SGHRS and CDR2 is YFSETQ. This clone qualifies as medium-sized. Its antigen is undetermined. TCRdb keeps only in-frame clones here, not all; method: immunoSEQ multiplex PCR. Of around 19,000 clones in the sample, 75% to 90% were seen once.

The sample consisted of CD8+ T cells from blood, taken at day 0 from a patient whose treatment included autologous EBV-specific T cells and nivolumab. The chain uses TRBV5-1 and TRBJ2-1, with TRBD2 identical over 10 bases. The source is a man aged 40-49 years with nasopharyngeal carcinoma. The CDR3 nucleotides read TGCGCCAGCTCCGGTGGGCTAGCGGGGGAGAATGAGCAGTTCTTC. It is translated as CASSGGLAGENEQFF.